The 15 T cell receptor beta chains presented below share a single source sample, sequenced in a study of blood T cell repertoires in COVID-19. The data were produced by immunoSEQ multiplex PCR, yet TCRdb's version contains in-frame clones alone and is incomplete. The sample shows 130,000 or so clones, 70% to 85% of them seen only once. The sequencing input was peripheral blood. Every receptor here comes from a woman older than 75 with acute or convalescent COVID-19.

This rearrangement joins TRBV6-2 or TRBV6-3 to TRBJ2-5, with 8 bases identical to TRBD2. This CDR3 contains 16 residues. V lost 4 bases, J lost 3 bases, and 10 bases stayed unmatched. From germline, CDR1 is MNHEY and CDR2 SVGEGT. CDR3 loop: CASSSLAGSVEETQYF. CDR3 nucleotide sequence: TGTGCCAGCAGTTCTCTAGCGGGCTCCGTAGAAGAGACCCAGTACTTC.

The genes are TRBV7-9 and TRBJ1-1; D gene ambiguous. V lost 7 bases, J lost 4 bases, and 25 bases lay in between. Per the germline V gene, CDR1 is SEHNR and CDR2 is FQNEAQ (reference sequence). The CDR3 totals 17 residues. CDR3 protein: CASNPPIRLESGTEAFF. The CDR3 nucleotides are TGTGCCAGCAACCCTCCTATACGTTTAGAAAGTGGCACTGAAGCTTTCTTT.

V gene TRBV19 combines with J gene TRBJ1-4; 8 bases are shared with TRBD1. V shed 3 bases and J 8 bases; nucleotides not matched to a gene: 14. CDR3 length equals 17 residues. CDR1 is LNHDA and CDR2 is SQIVND in the germline V gene (reference sequence). In nucleotides, the CDR3 is TGTGCCAGTAGTATCGGCAGGGGGCCCGCCGGTGGGGAAAAACTGTTTTTT. Amino acid sequence: CASSIGRGPAGGEKLFF.

This clone occurred a few times. V gene TRBV7-6 combines with J gene TRBJ1-4; D perhaps matches TRBD1 (6 bases). Germline V gene data show CDR1 as SGHVS and CDR2 as FNYEAQ. The CDR3 has 15 residues. The V end was cut by 5 bases, the J end by 8 bases, with 18 bases between. The CDR3 DNA is TGTGCCAGCAGCCCAAGACAGGCTGTTGGCGAAAAACTGTTTTTT. It specifies CASSPRQAVGEKLFF.

The CDR3 nucleotides read TGTGCCTGTGACCTCCGAGACAGGGGACAAAAACTGTTTTTT. Translation: CACDLRDRGQKLFF. This chain links TRBV30 with TRBJ1-4, with TRBD1 matching 8 bases. Trimming at V came to 6 bases and at J to 9 bases, leaving 12 bases not matched to a gene. Looked up from germline, CDR1 is GTSNPN and CDR2 is SVGIG (reference sequence). There are 14 residues in the CDR3.

This sequence joins TRBV12-3 or TRBV12-4 and TRBJ1-3; D is ambiguous. V was trimmed by 3 bases and J by 11 bases, leaving 14 bases between them. The CDR3 extends over 13 amino acids. CDR3 DNA sequence: TGTGCCAGCAGTTTTACCGGCGCCGGGGCCATATATTTT. Translation gives CASSFTGAGAIYF.

The V gene is TRBV19, the J gene TRBJ1-1, with 7 bases matching TRBD1. The CDR3 has 19 amino acids. CDR1 is LNHDA and CDR2 is SQIVND in the germline V gene (reference sequence). V lost 1 base and J lost 0; bases outside the gene matches: 14. The CDR3 DNA is TGTGCCAGTAGTATAGGCCTACCTGGAGGGGGCGGTCTGAACACTGAAGCTTTCTTT. The encoded protein is CASSIGLPGGGGLNTEAFF.

Here the CDR3 reads CASSFQDRAYEQYF. CDR3 DNA: TGCGCCAGCAGCTTCCAGGACAGGGCCTACGAGCAGTACTTC. The genes are TRBV5-1 and TRBJ2-7; 8 nucleotides line up with TRBD1. With 2 bases clipped from V and 2 bases from J, the junction kept 3 bases outside the gene matches. The CDR3 loop spans 14 amino acids. Germline CDR1 is SGHRS and CDR2 is YFSETQ. The complete variable domain, with remaining parts taken from reference TRBV5-1 and TRBJ2-7, reads KAGVTQTPRYLIKTRGQQVTLSCSPISGHRSVSWYQQTPGQGLQFLFEYFSETQRNKGNFPGRFSGRQFSNSRSEMNVSTLELGDSALYLCASSFQDRAYEQYFGPGTRLTVT.

The gene calls are TRBV6-2 or TRBV6-3 and TRBJ1-1; 7 positions agree with TRBD1. The ends lost 2 bases at V and 5 bases at J; junction bases unmatched: 11. Germline assignment: CDR1 MNHEY and CDR2 SVGEGT. The CDR3 has 16 amino acids. The CDR3 bases are TGTGCCAGCAGTTACGGGACAGCAGGAGTGAGGACTGAAGCTTTCTTT. This translates into CASSYGTAGVRTEAFF.

The chain recombines TRBV5-4 with TRBJ2-2; 7 nucleotides agree with TRBD2. Germline loops: CDR1 SGHNT, CDR2 YYREEE (reference sequence). V shed 0 bases, J shed 6 bases, and the junction held 8 bases outside the gene matches. This CDR3 comprises 16 residues. The CDR3 sequence: CASSLELAVRAGELFF. CDR3 in DNA: TGTGCCAGCAGCTTGGAGCTAGCGGTGCGGGCCGGGGAGCTGTTTTTT.

This clone was seen a few times. This chain links TRBV6-2 or TRBV6-3 with TRBJ2-1; 11 nucleotides agree with TRBD1. The CDR3 length is 16 residues. J was trimmed by 10 bases and V by 2 bases; bases with no gene match: 10. In germline, CDR1 is MNHEY, CDR2 SVGEGT. CDR3 residues: CASSYPRDRGGTEQFF. The CDR3 DNA follows: TGTGCCAGCAGTTACCCTCGGGACAGGGGGGGAACGGAGCAGTTCTTC.

The chain joins TRBV4-3 to TRBJ2-1, with 13 nucleotides matching TRBD2. The CDR3 has 21 amino acids. Per the germline V gene, CDR1 is LGHNA and CDR2 is YSLEER. V was pared by 0 bases and J by 1 base, with 12 bases of the junction left unmatched. The CDR3 region is CASSQDAGLAGAPWSYNEQFF. CDR3 sequence (DNA): TGCGCCAGCAGCCAAGATGCCGGACTAGCGGGAGCCCCATGGTCCTACAATGAGCAGTTCTTC.

This rearrangement joins TRBV27 to TRBJ1-2; 10 bases line up with TRBD1. The trim removed 5 bases at V and 5 bases at J, leaving 11 bases unmatched. Germline assignment: CDR1 MNHEY and CDR2 SMNVEV (reference sequence). This CDR3 is 16 amino acids long. The CDR3 loop is CASSLTPTGGVYGYTF. Here the CDR3 DNA reads TGTGCCAGCAGTCTTACACCGACAGGGGGCGTTTATGGCTACACCTTC.

The V and J genes are TRBV6-2 or TRBV6-3 and TRBJ2-1; weak D call: TRBD2 (5 bases). Trimming pared 3 bases from V and 5 bases from J, leaving 8 bases between. The CDR3 sequence is 13 residues long. Germline CDR1 MNHEY, CDR2 SVGEGT. The CDR3 is CASSYRGNNEQFF. The CDR3 nucleotides are TGTGCCAGCAGTTATCGAGGGAACAATGAGCAGTTCTTC.

The chain recombines TRBV19 with TRBJ2-5, with a possible D match to TRBD1 (5 bases). V was cut by 4 bases and J by 4 bases, with 13 bases left in between. CDR3 length: 14 residues. Germline V gives CDR1 LNHDA, CDR2 SQIVND (reference sequence). CDR3 region: CASSTLTDRETQYF. CDR3 nucleotides: TGTGCCAGTAGTACCTTAACTGACAGAGAGACCCAGTACTTC.